The 11 T cell receptor beta chains below come from one sample, sequenced in a study of molecular identifiers for immune sequencing clone quantification. TCRdb called the PCR reads again in MiXCR, with one record for every CDR3 protein. The sample has about 320,000 distinct CDR3 sequences, over 20% seen once. The sample consisted of naive CD8+ T cells from blood, with Jurkat cell RNA spiked in. The subset: FACS-sorted CD8+CD4-CCR7+CD45RA+ naive T cells. The receptors originated from a human donor in good health. Some libraries in this study had Jurkat cell RNA spiked in.

This clonotype was recorded at least ten times. The chain combines TRBV10-2 with TRBJ1-4, with D possibly being TRBD1 (5 bases). V lost 6 bases, J lost 8 bases, and 13 bases lay in between. The CDR3 is 13 amino acids. Germline assignment: CDR1 WSHSY and CDR2 SAAADI. This chain's CDR3 is CASRGREREKLFF. The CDR3 nucleotides read TGCGCCAGCAGAGGCAGGGAGAGGGAAAAACTGTTTTTT.

This clonotype has ten or more counts. The chain has TRBV29-1 and TRBJ1-4; maybe TRBD1 (5 bases). Germline-derived CDR1 and CDR2 are SQVTM and ANQGSEA. Trimming took off 5 bases at V and 7 bases at J, with 8 bases between the two ends. The CDR3 is 11 residues long. CDR3 DNA: TGCAGCGTTAACGGGGGTGAAAAACTGTTTTTT. Amino acids: CSVNGGEKLFF.

The sample holds many counts of this clonotype. The V gene is TRBV10-2, the J gene TRBJ2-3; 12 nucleotides agree with TRBD2. CDR3 size: 15 residues. Germline V gene lookup returns CDR1 WSHSY and CDR2 SAAADI. Trimming cost V 10 bases and J 6 bases; bases outside gene matches: 11. CDR3 in DNA: TGCGCCACTCAAAGACTAGCGGGGGCCTTGGATACGCAGTATTTT. It codes for CATQRLAGALDTQYF.

This clonotype was observed many times. The chain has TRBV7-2 and TRBJ2-5; D unclear. Germline CDR1 is SGHTA and CDR2 is FQGNSA. The V end was cut by 2 bases, the J end by 3 bases, with 10 bases between. This CDR3 has 14 residues. CDR3 in amino acids: CASSLFTSEETQYF. The CDR3 DNA reads TGTGCCAGCAGCTTATTTACGAGCGAAGAGACCCAGTACTTC.

As DNA, the CDR3 is TGTGCCAGCAGTGATAGGGTTAGCGGGACCTATGAGCAGTTCTTC. Its protein product is CASSDRVSGTYEQFF. The chain has TRBV6-1 and TRBJ2-1, with 8 bases aligning to TRBD2. V lost 3 bases, J lost 8 bases, and 9 bases stayed unmatched. Germline V gene sequence: CDR1 MNHNS, CDR2 SASEGT. The CDR3 has 15 residues.

This clonotype was observed a few times. The chain is built from TRBV19 and TRBJ1-2; D remains ambiguous. With 4 bases removed from V and 4 bases from J, the gap between germline ends came to 10 bases. This CDR3 has 13 residues. Germline values: CDR1 LNHDA, CDR2 SQIVND (reference sequence). The CDR3 DNA follows: TGTGCCAGTAGTAGGTCGGCTGGCTATGGCTACACCTTC. Translating it yields CASSRSAGYGYTF. The whole variable domain, filled in from reference TRBV19 and TRBJ1-2, reads DGGITQSPKYLFRKEGQNVTLSCEQNLNHDAMYWYRQDPGQGLRLIYYSQIVNDFQKGDIAEGYSVSREKKESFPLTVTSAQKNPTAFYLCASSRSAGYGYTFGSGTRLTVV.

Details on this clonotype: A read error may explain this, as a much larger clone is one base away. The V gene is TRBV28, the J gene TRBJ1-5; no clear D. The CDR3 totals 15 residues. Germline assignment: CDR1 MDHEN and CDR2 SYDVKM. The CDR3 spells CTSSPDTSIWQPQHF. CDR3 nucleotide sequence: TGTACCAGCAGTCCCGACACCTCAATTTGGCAGCCCCAGCATTTT.

This clonotype was seen repeatedly, ten times or more. This rearrangement joins TRBV7-8 to TRBJ2-1, with 8 bases aligning to TRBD2. CDR1 and CDR2 (germline): SGHVS, FQNEAQ. The CDR3 has 15 amino acids. V shed 5 bases, J shed 5 bases, and the junction held 8 bases outside the gene matches. The CDR3: CASSPLSGANNEQFF. CDR3 coding DNA: TGTGCCAGCAGCCCCCTTAGCGGGGCCAACAATGAGCAGTTCTTC.

In this sample, this clonotype turned up many times. The chain carries TRBV6-2 or TRBV6-3 and TRBJ1-5, with D perhaps matching TRBD1 (5 bases). The CDR3 runs to 15 residues. Germline V gives CDR1 MNHEY, CDR2 SVGEGT. Trimming shortened V by 4 bases and J by 5 bases, and 15 bases separated the two germline ends. CDR3 in DNA: TGTGCCAGCAGTTTTTACGAGGGGATGGATCAGCCCCAGCATTTT. Translating it yields CASSFYEGMDQPQHF.

This chain connects TRBV20-1 to TRBJ2-7; possible D gene TRBD2, 5 bases. The CDR3 length is 14 residues. Germline V gene sequence: CDR1 DFQATT, CDR2 SNEGSKA (reference sequence). V was pared by 0 bases and J by 6 bases, with 15 bases between. The CDR3 DNA sequence: TGCAGTGCTAGAGATCGGGATTCCCAAGTCGAGCAGTACTTC. Translation: CSARDRDSQVEQYF.

The rearrangement links TRBV20-1 to TRBJ2-7; 16 bases fit TRBD2. Germline loops: CDR1 DFQATT, CDR2 SNEGSKA (reference sequence). This CDR3 is built from 22 residues. V lost 2 bases and J lost 2; bases outside the gene matches: 21. CDR3 loop: CSARTRGDSGTSGGGGPYEQYF. The CDR3 DNA reads TGCAGTGCTAGAACCCGGGGGGATTCCGGGACTAGCGGGGGGGGAGGGCCCTACGAGCAGTACTTC.